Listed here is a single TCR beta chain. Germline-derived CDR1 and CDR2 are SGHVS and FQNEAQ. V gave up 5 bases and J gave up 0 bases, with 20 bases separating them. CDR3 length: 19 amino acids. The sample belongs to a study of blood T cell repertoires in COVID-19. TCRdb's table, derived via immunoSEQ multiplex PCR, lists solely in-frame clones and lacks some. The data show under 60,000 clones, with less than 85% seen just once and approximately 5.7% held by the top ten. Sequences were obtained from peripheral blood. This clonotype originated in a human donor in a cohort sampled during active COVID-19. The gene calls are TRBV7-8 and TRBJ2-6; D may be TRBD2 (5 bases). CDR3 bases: TGTGCCAGCAGCCTCCGAGGGCGGAGAGAAACCTCTGGGGCCAACGTCCTGACTTTC. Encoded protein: CASSLRGRRETSGANVLTF.